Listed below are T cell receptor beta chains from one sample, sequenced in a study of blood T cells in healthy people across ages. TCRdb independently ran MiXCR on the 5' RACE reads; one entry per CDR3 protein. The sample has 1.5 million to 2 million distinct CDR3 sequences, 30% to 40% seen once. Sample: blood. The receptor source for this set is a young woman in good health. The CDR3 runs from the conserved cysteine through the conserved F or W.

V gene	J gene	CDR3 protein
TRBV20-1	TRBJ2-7	CSARPTGTATYEQYF
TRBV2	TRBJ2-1	CASSEEGGLGNEQFF
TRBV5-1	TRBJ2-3	CASSALGVLATDTQYF
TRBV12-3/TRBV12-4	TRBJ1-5	CASSFSDSNQPQHF
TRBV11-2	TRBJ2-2	CASSKFRGRNTGELFF
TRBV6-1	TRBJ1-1	CASSHAQKGEYSGNTEAFF
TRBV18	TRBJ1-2	CASSPEHGDIYGYTF
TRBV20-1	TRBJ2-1	CSLTEALSFYNEQFF
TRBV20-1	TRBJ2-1	CSASAGRPNEQFF
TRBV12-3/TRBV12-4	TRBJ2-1	CAGRLQNRGEQFF
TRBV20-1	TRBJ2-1	CSARLEGYNEQFF
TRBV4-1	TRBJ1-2	CATAISGATGGYTF
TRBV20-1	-	CSARRQGAGYEQYF
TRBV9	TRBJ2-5	CASSGPLLAGRETQYF
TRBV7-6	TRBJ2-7	CASSLVPHSHEQYF
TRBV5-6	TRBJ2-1	CASSLGLAGLTDEQFF
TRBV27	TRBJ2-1	CASRPRDGGGFF
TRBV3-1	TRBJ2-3	CASSKSWGRTDTQYF
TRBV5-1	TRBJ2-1	CASSLAGTSGDEQFF
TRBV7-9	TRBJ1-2	CASSSSSIEANYGYTF
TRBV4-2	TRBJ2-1	CASSPRSGGRIDEQFF
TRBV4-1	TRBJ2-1	CASSQFPGGAYEQFF
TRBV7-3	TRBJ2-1	CASSFGSRNNEQFF
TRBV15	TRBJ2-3	CATSRAPRLADTQYF
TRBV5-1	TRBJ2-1	CASRPWVEGNEQFF
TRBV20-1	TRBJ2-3	CSAARDRDDTQYF
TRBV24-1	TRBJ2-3	CATSGQGVSTDTQYF